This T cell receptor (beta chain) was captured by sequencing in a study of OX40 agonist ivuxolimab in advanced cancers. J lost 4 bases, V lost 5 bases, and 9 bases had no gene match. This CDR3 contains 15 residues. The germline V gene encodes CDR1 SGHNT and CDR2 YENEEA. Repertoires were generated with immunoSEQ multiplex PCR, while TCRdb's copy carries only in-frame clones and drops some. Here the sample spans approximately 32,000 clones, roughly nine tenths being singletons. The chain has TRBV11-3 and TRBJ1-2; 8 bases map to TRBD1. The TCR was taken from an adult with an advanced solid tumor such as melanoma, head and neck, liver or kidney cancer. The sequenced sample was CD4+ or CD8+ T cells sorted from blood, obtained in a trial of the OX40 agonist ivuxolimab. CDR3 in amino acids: CASSQGIQGGYGYTF. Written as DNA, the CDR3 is TGTGCCAGCAGCCAGGGGATACAGGGGGGCTATGGCTACACCTTC.